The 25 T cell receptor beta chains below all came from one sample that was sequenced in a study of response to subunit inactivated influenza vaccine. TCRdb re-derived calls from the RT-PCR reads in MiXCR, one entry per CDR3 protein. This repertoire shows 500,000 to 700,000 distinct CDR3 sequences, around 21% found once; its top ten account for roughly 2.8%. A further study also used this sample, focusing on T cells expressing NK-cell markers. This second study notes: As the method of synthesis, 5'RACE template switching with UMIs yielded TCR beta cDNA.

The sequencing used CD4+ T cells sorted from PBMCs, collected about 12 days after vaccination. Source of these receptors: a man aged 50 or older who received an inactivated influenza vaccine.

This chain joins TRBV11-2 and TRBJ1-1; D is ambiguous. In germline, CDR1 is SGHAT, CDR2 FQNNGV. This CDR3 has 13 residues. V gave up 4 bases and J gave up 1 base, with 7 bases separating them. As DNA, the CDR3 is TGTGCCAGCAGCTCCCGGGAGAACACTGAAGCTTTCTTT. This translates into CASSSRENTEAFF. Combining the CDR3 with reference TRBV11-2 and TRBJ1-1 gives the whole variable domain EAGVAQSPRYKIIEKRQSVAFWCNPISGHATLYWYQQILGQGPKLLIQFQNNGVVDDSQLPKDRFSAERLKGVDSTLKIQPAKLEDSAVYLCASSSRENTEAFFGQGTRLTVV.

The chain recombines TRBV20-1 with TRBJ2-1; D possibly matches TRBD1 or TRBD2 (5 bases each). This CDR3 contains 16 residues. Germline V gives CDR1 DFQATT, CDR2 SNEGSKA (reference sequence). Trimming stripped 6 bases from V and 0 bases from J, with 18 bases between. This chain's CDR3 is CSALAPGRSSYNEQFF. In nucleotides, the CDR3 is TGCAGTGCCCTAGCCCCGGGACGGAGCTCCTACAATGAGCAGTTCTTC.

In DNA form, the CDR3 reads TGTGCCAGCACCTCGACTAGCGGGGGGGCGGGGGAGACCCAGTACTTC. It is translated as CASTSTSGGAGETQYF. The V gene is TRBV7-2, the J gene TRBJ2-5; 14 nucleotides match TRBD2. Germline V gene sequence: CDR1 SGHTA, CDR2 FQGNSA. Losses at the gene ends were 7 bases for V and 5 bases for J; bases not matched to a gene: 9. The length of the CDR3 is 16 residues. Filled out from reference TRBV7-2 and TRBJ2-5, the complete variable domain reads GAGVSQSPSNKVTEKGKDVELRCDPISGHTALYWYRQSLGQGLEFLIYFQGNSAPDKSGLPSDRFSAERTGGSVSTLTIQRTQQEDSAVYLCASTSTSGGAGETQYFGPGTRLLVL.

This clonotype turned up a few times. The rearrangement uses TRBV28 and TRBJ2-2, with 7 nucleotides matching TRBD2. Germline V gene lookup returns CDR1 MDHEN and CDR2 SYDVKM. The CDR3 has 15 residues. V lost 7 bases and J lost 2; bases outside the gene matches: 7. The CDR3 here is CASKFPGGNTGELFF. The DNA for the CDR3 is TGTGCCAGCAAATTTCCGGGGGGAAACACCGGGGAGCTGTTTTTT.

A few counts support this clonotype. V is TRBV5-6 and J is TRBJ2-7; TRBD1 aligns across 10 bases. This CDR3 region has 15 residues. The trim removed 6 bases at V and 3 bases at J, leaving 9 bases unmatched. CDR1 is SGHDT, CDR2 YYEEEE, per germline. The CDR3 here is CASTAPGTGVYEQYF. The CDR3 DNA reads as TGTGCCAGCACCGCCCCCGGGACAGGGGTCTACGAGCAGTACTTC.

The CDR3 bases are TGTGCCAGCAGCTCCAGTCCTAGCACAGATACGCAGTATTTT. Protein: CASSSSPSTDTQYF. The V call is TRBV7-7, the J call TRBJ2-3, with D unresolved. The CDR3 runs 14 residues. From germline, CDR1 is SSHAT and CDR2 FNYEAQ (reference sequence). The ends were cut back, 4 bases at V and 0 bases at J, with 8 bases in the middle.

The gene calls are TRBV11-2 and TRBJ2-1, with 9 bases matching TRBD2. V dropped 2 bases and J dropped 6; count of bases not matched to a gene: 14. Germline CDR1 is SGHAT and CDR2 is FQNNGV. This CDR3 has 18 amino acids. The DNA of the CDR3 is TGTGCCAGCAGCTTACTTGCGGGGGGGCTCTCCGCATCCAATGAGCAGTTCTTC. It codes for CASSLLAGGLSASNEQFF.

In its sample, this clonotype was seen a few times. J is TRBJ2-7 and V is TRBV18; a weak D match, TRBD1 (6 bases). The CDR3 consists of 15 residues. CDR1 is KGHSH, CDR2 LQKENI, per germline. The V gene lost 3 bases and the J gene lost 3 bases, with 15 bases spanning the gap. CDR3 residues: CASSPSQGSGYEQYF. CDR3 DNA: TGTGCCAGCTCACCCTCACAGGGTTCCGGCTACGAGCAGTACTTC.

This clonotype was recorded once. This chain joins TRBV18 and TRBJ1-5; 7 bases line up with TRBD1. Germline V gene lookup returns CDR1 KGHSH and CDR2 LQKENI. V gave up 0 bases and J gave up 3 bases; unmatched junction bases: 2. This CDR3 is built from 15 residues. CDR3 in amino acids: CASSPPGTVNQPQHF. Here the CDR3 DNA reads TGTGCCAGCTCACCACCAGGGACAGTCAATCAGCCCCAGCATTTT.

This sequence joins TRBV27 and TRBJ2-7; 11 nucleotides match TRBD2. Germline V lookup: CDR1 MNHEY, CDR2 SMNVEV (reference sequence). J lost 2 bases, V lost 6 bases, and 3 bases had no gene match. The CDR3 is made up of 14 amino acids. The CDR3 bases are TGTGCCAGCAGAGCGACTAGCGGGGCCTACGAGCAGTACTTC. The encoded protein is CASRATSGAYEQYF.

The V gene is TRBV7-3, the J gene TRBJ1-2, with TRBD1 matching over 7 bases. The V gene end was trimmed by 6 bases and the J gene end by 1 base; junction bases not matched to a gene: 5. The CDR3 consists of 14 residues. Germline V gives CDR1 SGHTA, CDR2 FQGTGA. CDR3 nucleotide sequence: TGTGCCAGCAGTCAGGGGGGCAGTAACTATGGCTACACCTTC. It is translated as CASSQGGSNYGYTF. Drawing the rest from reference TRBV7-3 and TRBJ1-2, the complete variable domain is GAGVSQTPSNKVTEKGKYVELRCDPISGHTALYWYRQSLGQGPEFLIYFQGTGAADDSGLPNDRFFAVRPEGSVSTLKIQRTERGDSAVYLCASSQGGSNYGYTFGSGTRLTVV.

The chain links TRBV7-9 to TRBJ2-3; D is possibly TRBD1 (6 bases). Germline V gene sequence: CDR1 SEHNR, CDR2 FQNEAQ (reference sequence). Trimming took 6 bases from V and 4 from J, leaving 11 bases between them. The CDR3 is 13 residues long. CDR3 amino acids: CASSATGPDTQYF. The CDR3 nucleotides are TGTGCCAGCAGTGCTACAGGGCCAGATACGCAGTATTTT.

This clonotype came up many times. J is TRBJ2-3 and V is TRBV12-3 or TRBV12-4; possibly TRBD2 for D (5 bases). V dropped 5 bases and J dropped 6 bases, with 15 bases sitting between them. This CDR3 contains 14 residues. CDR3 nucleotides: TGTGCCAGCAGTCCGGGTCGGAAGCGGGATACGCAGTATTTT. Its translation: CASSPGRKRDTQYF.

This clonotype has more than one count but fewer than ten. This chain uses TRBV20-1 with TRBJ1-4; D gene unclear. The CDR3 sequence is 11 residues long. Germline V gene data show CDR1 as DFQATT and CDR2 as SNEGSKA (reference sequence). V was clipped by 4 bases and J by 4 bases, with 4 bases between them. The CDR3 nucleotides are TGCAGTGCTAAACTTAATGAAAAACTGTTTTTT. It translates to CSAKLNEKLFF.

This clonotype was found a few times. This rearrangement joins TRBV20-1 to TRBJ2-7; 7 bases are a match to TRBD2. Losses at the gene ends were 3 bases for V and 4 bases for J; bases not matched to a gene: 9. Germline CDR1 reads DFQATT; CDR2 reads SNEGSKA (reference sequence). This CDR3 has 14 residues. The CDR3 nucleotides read TGCAGTGCTAGCCGGACGGCGGGAGATTACGAGCAGTACTTC. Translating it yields CSASRTAGDYEQYF.

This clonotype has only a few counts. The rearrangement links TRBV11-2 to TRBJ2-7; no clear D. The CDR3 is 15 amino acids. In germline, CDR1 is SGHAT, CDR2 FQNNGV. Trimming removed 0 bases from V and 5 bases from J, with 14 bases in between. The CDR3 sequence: CASSLDWGVAHEQYF. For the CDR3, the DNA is TGTGCCAGCAGCTTAGACTGGGGTGTCGCTCACGAGCAGTACTTC. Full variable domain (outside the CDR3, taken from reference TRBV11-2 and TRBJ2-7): EAGVAQSPRYKIIEKRQSVAFWCNPISGHATLYWYQQILGQGPKLLIQFQNNGVVDDSQLPKDRFSAERLKGVDSTLKIQPAKLEDSAVYLCASSLDWGVAHEQYFGPGTRLTVT.

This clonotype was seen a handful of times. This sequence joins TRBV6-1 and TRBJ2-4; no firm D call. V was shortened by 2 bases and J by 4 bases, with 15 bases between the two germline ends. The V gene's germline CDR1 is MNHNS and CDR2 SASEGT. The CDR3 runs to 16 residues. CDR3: CASSETGRREKNIQYF. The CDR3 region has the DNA TGTGCCAGCAGTGAAACGGGCAGAAGGGAAAAAAACATTCAGTACTTC.

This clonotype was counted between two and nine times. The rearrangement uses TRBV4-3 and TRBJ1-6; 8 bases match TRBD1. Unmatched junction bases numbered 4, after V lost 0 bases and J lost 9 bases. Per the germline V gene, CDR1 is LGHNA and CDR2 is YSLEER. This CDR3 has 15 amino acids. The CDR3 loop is CASSQDRGLGSPLHF. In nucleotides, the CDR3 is TGCGCCAGCAGCCAAGACAGGGGGCTAGGTTCACCCCTCCACTTT.

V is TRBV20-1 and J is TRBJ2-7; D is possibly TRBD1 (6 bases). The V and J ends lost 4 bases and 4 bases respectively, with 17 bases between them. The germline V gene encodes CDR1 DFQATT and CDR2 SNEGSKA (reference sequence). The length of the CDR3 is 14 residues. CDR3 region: CSAIRLRDKYEQYF. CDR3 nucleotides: TGCAGTGCTATCCGCCTCCGGGACAAATACGAGCAGTACTTC.

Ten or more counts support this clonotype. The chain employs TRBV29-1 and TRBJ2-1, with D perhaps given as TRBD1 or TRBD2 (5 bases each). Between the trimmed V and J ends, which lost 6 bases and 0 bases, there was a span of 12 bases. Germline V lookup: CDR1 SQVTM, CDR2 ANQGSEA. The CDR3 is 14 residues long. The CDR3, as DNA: TGCAGCGTGAACCGGGACGCCTCCTACAATGAGCAGTTCTTC. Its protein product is CSVNRDASYNEQFF.

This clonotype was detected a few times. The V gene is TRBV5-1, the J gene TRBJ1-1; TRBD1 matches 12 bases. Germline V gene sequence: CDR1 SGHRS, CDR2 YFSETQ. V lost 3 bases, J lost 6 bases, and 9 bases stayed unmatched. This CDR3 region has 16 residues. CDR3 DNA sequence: TGCGCCAGCAGCTGGACACCGGGACAGGGGGCGCCTGAAGCTTTCTTT. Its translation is CASSWTPGQGAPEAFF. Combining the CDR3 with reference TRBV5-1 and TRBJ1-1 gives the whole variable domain KAGVTQTPRYLIKTRGQQVTLSCSPISGHRSVSWYQQTPGQGLQFLFEYFSETQRNKGNFPGRFSGRQFSNSRSEMNVSTLELGDSALYLCASSWTPGQGAPEAFFGQGTRLTVV.

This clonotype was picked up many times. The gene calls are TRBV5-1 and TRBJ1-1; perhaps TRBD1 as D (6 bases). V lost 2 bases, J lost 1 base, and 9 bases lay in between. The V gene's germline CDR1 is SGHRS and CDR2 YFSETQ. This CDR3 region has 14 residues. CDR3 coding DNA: TGCGCCAGCAGCTTACAGGGAGGGAACACTGAAGCTTTCTTT. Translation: CASSLQGGNTEAFF. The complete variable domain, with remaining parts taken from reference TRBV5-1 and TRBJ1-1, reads KAGVTQTPRYLIKTRGQQVTLSCSPISGHRSVSWYQQTPGQGLQFLFEYFSETQRNKGNFPGRFSGRQFSNSRSEMNVSTLELGDSALYLCASSLQGGNTEAFFGQGTRLTVV.

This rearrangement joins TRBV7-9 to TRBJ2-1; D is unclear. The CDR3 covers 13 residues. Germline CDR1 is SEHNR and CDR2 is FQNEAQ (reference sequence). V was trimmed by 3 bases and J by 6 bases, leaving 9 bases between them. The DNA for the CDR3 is TGTGCCAGCAGCTTGTTCCAGAGCAATGAGCAGTTCTTC. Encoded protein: CASSLFQSNEQFF.

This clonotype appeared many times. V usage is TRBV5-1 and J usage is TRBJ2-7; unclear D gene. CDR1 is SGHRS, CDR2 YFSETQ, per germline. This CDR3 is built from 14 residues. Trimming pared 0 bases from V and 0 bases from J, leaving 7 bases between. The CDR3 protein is CASSLEASSYEQYF. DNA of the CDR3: TGCGCCAGCAGCTTGGAAGCTAGCTCCTACGAGCAGTACTTC.

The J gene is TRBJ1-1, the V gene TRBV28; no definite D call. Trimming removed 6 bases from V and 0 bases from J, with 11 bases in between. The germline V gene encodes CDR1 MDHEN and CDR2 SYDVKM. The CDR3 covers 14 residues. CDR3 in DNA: TGTGCCAGCAGAACAGAAGGGTTGAACACTGAAGCTTTCTTT. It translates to CASRTEGLNTEAFF.